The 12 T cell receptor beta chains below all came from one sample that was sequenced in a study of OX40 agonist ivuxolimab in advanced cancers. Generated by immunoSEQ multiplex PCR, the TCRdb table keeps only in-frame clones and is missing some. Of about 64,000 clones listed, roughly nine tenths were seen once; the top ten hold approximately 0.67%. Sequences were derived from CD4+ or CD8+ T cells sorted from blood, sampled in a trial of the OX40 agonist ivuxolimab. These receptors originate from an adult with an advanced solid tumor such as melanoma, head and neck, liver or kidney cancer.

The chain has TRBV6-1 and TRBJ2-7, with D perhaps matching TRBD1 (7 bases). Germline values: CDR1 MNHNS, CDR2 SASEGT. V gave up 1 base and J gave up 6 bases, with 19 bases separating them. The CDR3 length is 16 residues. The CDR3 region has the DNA TGTGCCAGCAGTGAAGTTGTTGCGGCAGGGGGGTCCGAGCAGTACTTC. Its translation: CASSEVVAAGGSEQYF.

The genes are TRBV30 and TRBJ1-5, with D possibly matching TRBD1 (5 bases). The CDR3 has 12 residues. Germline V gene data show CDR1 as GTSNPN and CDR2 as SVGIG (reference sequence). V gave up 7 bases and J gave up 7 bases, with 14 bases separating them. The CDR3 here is CAYDSVEQPQHF. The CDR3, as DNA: TGTGCCTATGACAGTGTCGAACAGCCCCAGCATTTT.

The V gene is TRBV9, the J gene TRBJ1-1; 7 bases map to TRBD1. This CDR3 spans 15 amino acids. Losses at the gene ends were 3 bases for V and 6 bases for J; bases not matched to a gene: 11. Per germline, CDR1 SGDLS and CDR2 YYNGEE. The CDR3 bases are TGTGCCAGCAGCGCGTGGGAGGGGGCAGGATCTGAAGCTTTCTTT. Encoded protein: CASSAWEGAGSEAFF.

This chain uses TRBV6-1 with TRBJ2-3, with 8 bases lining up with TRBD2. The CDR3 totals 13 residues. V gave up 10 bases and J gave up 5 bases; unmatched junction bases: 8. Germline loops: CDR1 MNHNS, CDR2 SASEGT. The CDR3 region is CANRGGGRDTQYF. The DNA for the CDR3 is TGTGCCAACCGGGGGGGAGGGAGAGATACGCAGTATTTT.

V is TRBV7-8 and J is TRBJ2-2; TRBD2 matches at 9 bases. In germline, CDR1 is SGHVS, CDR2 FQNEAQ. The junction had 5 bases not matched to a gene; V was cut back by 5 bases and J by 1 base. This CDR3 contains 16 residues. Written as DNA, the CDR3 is TGTGCCAGCAGCCCTCTAGCGGGACAGAACACCGGGGAGCTGTTTTTT. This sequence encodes CASSPLAGQNTGELFF.

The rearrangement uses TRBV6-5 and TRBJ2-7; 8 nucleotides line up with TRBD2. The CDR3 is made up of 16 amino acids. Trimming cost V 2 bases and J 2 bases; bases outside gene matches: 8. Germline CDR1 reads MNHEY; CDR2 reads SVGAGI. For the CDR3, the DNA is TGTGCCAGCAGTTACGGGGGCGGGGGGACCACCTACGAGCAGTACTTC. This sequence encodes CASSYGGGGTTYEQYF.

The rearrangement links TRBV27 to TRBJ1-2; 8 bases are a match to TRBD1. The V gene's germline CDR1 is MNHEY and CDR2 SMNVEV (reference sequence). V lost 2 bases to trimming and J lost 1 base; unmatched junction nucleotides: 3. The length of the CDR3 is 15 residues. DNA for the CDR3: TGTGCCAGCAGTTTAAGGACAGGGCGTAACTATGGCTACACCTTC. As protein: CASSLRTGRNYGYTF.

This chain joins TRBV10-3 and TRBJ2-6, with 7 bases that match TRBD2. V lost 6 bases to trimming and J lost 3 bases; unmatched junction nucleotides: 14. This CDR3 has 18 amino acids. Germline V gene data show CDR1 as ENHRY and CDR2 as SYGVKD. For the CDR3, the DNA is TGTGCCATCAGCCGGGGAGGTGCGGGAGAGGGTGGGGCCAACGTCCTGACTTTC. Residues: CAISRGGAGEGGANVLTF.

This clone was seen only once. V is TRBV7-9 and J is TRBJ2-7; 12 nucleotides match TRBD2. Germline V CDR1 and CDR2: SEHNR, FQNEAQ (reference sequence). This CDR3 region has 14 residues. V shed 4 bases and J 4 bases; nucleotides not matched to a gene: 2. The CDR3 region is CASSSSGRAYEQYF. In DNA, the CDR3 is TGTGCCAGCAGCTCTAGCGGGAGGGCATACGAGCAGTACTTC.

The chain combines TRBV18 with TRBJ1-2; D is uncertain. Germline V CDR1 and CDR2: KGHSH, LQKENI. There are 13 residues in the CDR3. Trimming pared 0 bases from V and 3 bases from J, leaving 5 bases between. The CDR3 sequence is CASSPPGYYGYTF. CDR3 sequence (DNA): TGTGCCAGCTCACCACCAGGGTACTATGGCTACACCTTC. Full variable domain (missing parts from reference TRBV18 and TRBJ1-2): NAGVMQNPRHLVRRRGQEARLRCSPMKGHSHVYWYRQLPEEGLKFMVYLQKENIIDESGMPKERFSAEFPKEGPSILRIQQVVRGDSAAYFCASSPPGYYGYTFGSGTRLTVV.

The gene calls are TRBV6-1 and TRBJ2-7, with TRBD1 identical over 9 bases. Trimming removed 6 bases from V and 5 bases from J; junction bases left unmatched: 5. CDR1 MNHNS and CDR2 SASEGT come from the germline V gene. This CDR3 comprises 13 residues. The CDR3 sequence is CASRGTGSHEQYF. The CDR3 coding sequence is TGTGCCAGCAGGGGGACAGGGTCCCACGAGCAGTACTTC.

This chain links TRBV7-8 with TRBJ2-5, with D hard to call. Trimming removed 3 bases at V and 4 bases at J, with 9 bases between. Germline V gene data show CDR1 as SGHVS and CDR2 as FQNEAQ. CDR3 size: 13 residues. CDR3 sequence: CASSFGRLETQYF. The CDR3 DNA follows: TGTGCCAGCAGCTTCGGTCGGTTAGAGACCCAGTACTTC.